The 6 T cell receptor beta chains below were found in one sample sequenced in a study of shared clonotypes between healthy human individuals (dated by TCRdb to about 2020). Library preparation was by the immunoSEQ multiplex PCR assay. Sourced from immuneACCESS, this table was stored by TCRdb with only in-frame sequences that have V and J called. A share of the clones is absent; for the studies checked, an unresolved V gene accounts for under half, and the remainder has no known explanation. In all, the sample holds around 1 million clones, and roughly 72% of those were seen once. The ten largest clones represent over 1.3% of the sample. Sequences were obtained from memory CD4+ T cells sorted from blood. What this sample's cell subset or site label stands for: CD45RA-negative fraction. These receptors were collected from a man aged 18 to 30 in good health.

This clone showed up just once. The chain joins TRBV7-9 to TRBJ2-7; D might be TRBD1 or TRBD2, each matching 6 bases. This CDR3 comprises 14 residues. Trimming cost V 4 bases and J 7 bases, with 17 bases left between them. Germline V lookup: CDR1 SEHNR, CDR2 FQNEAQ (reference sequence). The DNA for the CDR3 is TGTGCCAGCAGCTCTTCGGGGGCATCGGGAGAGCAGTACTTC. Encoded protein: CASSSSGASGEQYF.

The V and J genes are TRBV6-1 and TRBJ2-7; D gene uncertain. The V end lost 2 bases, the J end lost 7 bases, and 6 bases lay between the germline ends. CDR1 is MNHNS, CDR2 SASEGT, per germline. The CDR3 contains 11 residues. For the CDR3, the DNA is TGTGCCAGCAGTGAAAGTCCGGAGCAGTACTTC. Residues: CASSESPEQYF.

This chain uses TRBV6-6 with TRBJ1-4; 9 bases map to TRBD1. After removal of 6 bases from V and 7 bases from J, the junction contained 6 bases not matched to a gene. CDR3 length equals 14 residues. CDR1 is MNHNY, CDR2 SVGAGI, per germline (reference sequence). CDR3 sequence (DNA): TGTGCCAGCAGACCTGACAGGGGGACTGAAAAACTGTTTTTT. Translation: CASRPDRGTEKLFF.

The V gene is TRBV30, the J gene TRBJ1-2, with 7 bases fitting TRBD1. In germline, CDR1 is GTSNPN, CDR2 SVGIG (reference sequence). The CDR3 totals 12 residues. Trimming took 5 bases from V and 2 from J; bases not matched to a gene: 2. The CDR3: CAWLGQNYGYTF. CDR3 in DNA: TGTGCCTGGCTGGGACAGAACTATGGCTACACCTTC.

This sequence joins TRBV11-2 and TRBJ2-7, with D tentatively TRBD1 (6 bases). V lost 6 bases and J 3 bases, leaving 12 bases between the germline ends. Germline lookup yields CDR1 SGHAT and CDR2 FQNNGV. The CDR3 has 13 residues. CDR3 in amino acids: CASRMGADYEQYF. In DNA form, the CDR3 reads TGTGCCAGCAGGATGGGGGCGGACTACGAGCAGTACTTC.

The table lists this clone with a few counts. This CDR3 is also generated by other DNA sequences in the sample. The gene calls are TRBV28 and TRBJ1-5; no clear D gene. V lost 8 bases, J lost 0 bases, and 5 bases lay in between. The V gene's germline CDR1 is MDHEN and CDR2 SYDVKM. This CDR3 spans 12 amino acids. CDR3 DNA: TGTGCCAGCGGATATAGCAATCAGCCCCAGCATTTT. It translates to CASGYSNQPQHF.